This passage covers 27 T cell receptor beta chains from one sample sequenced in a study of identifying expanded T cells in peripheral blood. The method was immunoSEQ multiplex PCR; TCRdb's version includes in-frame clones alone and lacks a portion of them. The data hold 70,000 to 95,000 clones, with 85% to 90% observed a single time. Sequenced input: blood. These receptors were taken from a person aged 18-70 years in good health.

The CDR3 here is CASSTGMVDEQYF. CDR3 coding DNA: TGTGCCAGTAGTACCGGGATGGTGGACGAGCAGTACTTC. This chain joins TRBV19 and TRBJ2-7; a weak D match, TRBD2 (5 bases). Germline lookup yields CDR1 LNHDA and CDR2 SQIVND (reference sequence). The ends were cut back, 4 bases at V and 5 bases at J, with 12 bases in the middle. CDR3 length: 13 amino acids.

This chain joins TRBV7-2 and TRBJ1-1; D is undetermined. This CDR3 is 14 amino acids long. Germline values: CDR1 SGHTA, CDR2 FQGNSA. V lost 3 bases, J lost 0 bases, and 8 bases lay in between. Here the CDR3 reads CASSLLVMNTEAFF. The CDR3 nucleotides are TGTGCCAGCAGCTTGTTAGTGATGAACACTGAAGCTTTCTTT.

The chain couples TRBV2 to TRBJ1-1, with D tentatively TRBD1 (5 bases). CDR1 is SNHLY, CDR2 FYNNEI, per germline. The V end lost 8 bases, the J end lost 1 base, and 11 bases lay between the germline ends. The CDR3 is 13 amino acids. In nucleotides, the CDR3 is TGTGCCAGCCGGTGGGGCGAGAACACTGAAGCTTTCTTT. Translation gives CASRWGENTEAFF.

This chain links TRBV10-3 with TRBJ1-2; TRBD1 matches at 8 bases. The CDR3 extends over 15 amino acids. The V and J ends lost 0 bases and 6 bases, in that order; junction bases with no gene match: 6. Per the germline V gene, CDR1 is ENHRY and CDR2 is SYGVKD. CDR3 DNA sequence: TGTGCCATCAGTGAGTCTGTCGGACAGGGCAATGGCTACACCTTC. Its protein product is CAISESVGQGNGYTF.

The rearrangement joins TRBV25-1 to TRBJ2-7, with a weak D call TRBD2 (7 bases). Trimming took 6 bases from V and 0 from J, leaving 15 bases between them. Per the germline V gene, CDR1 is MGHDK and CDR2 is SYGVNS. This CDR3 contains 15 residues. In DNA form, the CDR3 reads TGTGCCAGCAGCAATGGGGGGGGGCTCTCCTACGAGCAGTACTTC. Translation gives CASSNGGGLSYEQYF.

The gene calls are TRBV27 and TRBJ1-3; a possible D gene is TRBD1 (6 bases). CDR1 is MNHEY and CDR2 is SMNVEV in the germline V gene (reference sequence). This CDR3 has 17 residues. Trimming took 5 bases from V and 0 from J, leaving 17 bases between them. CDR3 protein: CASSESAGHGSGNTIYF. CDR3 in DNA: TGTGCCAGCAGTGAATCCGCGGGACACGGCTCTGGAAACACCATATATTTT.

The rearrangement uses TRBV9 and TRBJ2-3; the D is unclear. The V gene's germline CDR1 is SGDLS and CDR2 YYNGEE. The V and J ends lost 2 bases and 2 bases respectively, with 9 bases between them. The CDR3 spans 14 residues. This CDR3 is CASSVWQYTDTQYF. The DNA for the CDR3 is TGTGCCAGCAGCGTTTGGCAGTACACAGATACGCAGTATTTT.

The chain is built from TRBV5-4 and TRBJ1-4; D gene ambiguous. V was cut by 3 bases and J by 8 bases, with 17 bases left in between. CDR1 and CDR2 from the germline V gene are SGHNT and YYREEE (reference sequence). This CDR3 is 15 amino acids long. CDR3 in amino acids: CASSSDATYGEKLFF. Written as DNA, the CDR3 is TGTGCCAGCAGCTCCGACGCAACCTATGGGGAAAAACTGTTTTTT.

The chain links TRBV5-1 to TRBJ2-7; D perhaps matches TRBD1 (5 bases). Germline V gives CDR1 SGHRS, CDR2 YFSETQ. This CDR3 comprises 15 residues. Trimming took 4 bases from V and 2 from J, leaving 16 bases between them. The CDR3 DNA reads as TGCGCCAGCAGCCAACAGGTACCAGGGCCCTACGAGCAGTACTTC. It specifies CASSQQVPGPYEQYF.

The CDR3 sequence: CASSEDRGRLTEAFF. The CDR3 DNA reads as TGTGCCAGCAGCGAGGACAGGGGGCGCCTCACTGAAGCTTTCTTT. This sequence joins TRBV7-9 and TRBJ1-1; 11 bases are a match to TRBD1. J gave up 4 bases and V 5 bases, and 6 bases lay outside the gene matches. The V gene's germline CDR1 is SEHNR and CDR2 FQNEAQ (reference sequence). This CDR3 region has 15 residues.

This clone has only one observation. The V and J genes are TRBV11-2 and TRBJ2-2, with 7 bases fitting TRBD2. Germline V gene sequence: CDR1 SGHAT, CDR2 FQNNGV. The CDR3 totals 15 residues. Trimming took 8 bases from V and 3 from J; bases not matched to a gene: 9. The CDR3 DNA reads TGTGCCAGCGGAACTAGCGCGCTTGACACCGGGGAGCTGTTTTTT. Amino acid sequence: CASGTSALDTGELFF.

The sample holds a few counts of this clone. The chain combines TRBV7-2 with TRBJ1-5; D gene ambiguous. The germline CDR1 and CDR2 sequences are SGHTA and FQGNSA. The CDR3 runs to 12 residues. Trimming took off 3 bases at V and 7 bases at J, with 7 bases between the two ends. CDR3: CASSFAGQPQHF. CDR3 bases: TGTGCCAGCAGCTTTGCCGGGCAGCCCCAGCATTTT.

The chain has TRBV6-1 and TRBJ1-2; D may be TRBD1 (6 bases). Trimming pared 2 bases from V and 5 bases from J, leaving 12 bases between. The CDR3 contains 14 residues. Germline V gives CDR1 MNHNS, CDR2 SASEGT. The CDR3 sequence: CASSENQGWYGYTF. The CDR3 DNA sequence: TGTGCCAGCAGTGAAAACCAGGGGTGGTATGGCTACACCTTC.

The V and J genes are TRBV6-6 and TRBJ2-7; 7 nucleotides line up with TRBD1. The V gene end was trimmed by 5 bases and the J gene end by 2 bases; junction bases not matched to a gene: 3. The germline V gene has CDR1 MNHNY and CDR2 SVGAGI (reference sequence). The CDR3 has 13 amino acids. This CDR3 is CASSRTGAYEQYF. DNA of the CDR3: TGTGCCAGCAGTCGGACAGGCGCCTACGAGCAGTACTTC.

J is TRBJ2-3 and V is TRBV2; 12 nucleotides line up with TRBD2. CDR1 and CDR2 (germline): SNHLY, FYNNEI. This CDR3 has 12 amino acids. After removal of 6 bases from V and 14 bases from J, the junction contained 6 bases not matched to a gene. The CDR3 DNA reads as TGTGCCAGCAGGGGGCTAGCGGGAGGGCCGTATTTT. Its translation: CASRGLAGGPYF. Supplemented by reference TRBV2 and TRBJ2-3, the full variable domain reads EPEVTQTPSHQVTQMGQEVILRCVPISNHLYFYWYRQILGQKVEFLVSFYNNEISEKSEIFDDQFSVERPDGSNFTLKIRSTKLEDSAMYFCASRGLAGGPYFGPGTRLTVL.

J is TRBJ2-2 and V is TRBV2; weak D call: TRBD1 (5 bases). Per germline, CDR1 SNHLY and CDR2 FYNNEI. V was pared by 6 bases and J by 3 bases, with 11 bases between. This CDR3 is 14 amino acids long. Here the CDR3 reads CASSSDSDTGELFF. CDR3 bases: TGTGCCAGCAGCTCTGACAGCGACACCGGGGAGCTGTTTTTT.

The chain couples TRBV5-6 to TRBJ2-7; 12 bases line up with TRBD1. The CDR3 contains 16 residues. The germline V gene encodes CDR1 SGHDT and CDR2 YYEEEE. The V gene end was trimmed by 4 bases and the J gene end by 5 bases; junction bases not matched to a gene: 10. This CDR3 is CASSHPPGTGGDEQYF. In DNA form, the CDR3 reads TGTGCCAGCAGCCATCCCCCCGGGACAGGGGGCGACGAGCAGTACTTC.

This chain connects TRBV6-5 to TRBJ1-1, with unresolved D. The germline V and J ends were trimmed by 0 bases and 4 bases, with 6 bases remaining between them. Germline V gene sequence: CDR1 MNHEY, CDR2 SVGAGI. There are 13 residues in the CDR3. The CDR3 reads CASSYSGSTEAFF. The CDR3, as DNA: TGTGCCAGCAGTTACTCCGGGAGCACTGAAGCTTTCTTT.

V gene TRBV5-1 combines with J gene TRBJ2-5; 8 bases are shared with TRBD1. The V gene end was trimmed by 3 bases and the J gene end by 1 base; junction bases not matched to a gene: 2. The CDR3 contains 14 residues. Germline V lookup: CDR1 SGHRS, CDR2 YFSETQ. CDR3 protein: CASSSGTGQETQYF. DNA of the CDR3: TGCGCCAGCAGCTCCGGGACAGGCCAAGAGACCCAGTACTTC.

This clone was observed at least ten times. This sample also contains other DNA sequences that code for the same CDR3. CDR3 loop: CASSEGQDTDTQYF. The CDR3 DNA reads TGTGCCAGCAGTGAGGGACAGGACACAGATACGCAGTATTTT. The chain has TRBV6-4 and TRBJ2-3, with 8 nucleotides matching TRBD1. This CDR3 contains 14 residues. The ends lost 3 bases at V and 2 bases at J; junction bases unmatched: 1. The germline CDR1 and CDR2 sequences are MRHNA and SNTAGT.

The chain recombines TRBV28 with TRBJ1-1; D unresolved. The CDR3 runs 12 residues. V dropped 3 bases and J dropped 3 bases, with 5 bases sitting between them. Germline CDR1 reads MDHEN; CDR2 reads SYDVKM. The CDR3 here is CASSLDDTEAFF. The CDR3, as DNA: TGTGCCAGCAGTTTGGATGACACTGAAGCTTTCTTT.

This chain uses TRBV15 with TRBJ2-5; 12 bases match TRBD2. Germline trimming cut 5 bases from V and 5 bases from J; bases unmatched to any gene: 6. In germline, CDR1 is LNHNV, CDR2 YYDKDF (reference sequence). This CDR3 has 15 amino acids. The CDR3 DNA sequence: TGTGCCACCAGCGAACTAGCGGGGGGACGGGAGACCCAGTACTTC. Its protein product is CATSELAGGRETQYF.

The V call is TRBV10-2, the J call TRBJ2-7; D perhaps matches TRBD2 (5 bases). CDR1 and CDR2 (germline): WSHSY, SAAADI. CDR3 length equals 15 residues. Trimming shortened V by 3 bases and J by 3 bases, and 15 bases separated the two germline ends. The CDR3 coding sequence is TGCGCCAGCAGTGATTTTACTAGGTCGGGCTACGAGCAGTACTTC. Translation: CASSDFTRSGYEQYF.

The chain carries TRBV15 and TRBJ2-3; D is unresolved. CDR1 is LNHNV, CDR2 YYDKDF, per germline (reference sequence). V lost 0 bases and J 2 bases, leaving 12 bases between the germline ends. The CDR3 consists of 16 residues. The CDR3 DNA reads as TGTGCCACCAGCAGAGATGATATAATATACACAGATACGCAGTATTTT. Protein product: CATSRDDIIYTDTQYF. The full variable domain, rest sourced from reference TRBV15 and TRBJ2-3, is DAMVIQNPRYQVTQFGKPVTLSCSQTLNHNVMYWYQQKSSQAPKLLFHYYDKDFNNEADTPDNFQSRRPNTSFCFLDIRSPGLGDTAMYLCATSRDDIIYTDTQYFGPGTRLTVL.

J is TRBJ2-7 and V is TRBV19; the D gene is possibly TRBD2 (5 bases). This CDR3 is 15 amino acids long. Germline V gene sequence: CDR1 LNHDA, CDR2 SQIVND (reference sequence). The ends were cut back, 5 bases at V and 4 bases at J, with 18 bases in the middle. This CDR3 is CASSARLGVGYEQYF. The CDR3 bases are TGTGCCAGTAGTGCTCGGCTCGGGGTGGGGTACGAGCAGTACTTC.

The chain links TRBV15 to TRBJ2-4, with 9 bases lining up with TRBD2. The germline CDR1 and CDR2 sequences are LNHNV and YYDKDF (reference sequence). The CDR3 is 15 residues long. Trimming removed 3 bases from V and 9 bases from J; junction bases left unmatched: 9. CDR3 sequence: CATSSGGRASIIQYF. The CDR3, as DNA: TGTGCCACCAGCAGTGGCGGGAGGGCCTCGATCATTCAGTACTTC.

This chain's CDR3 is CAWSSAPRDEKLFF. The CDR3 nucleotides read TGTGCCTGGAGTTCGGCCCCGCGGGACGAAAAACTGTTTTTT. The chain joins TRBV30 to TRBJ1-4; D perhaps matches TRBD1 (5 bases). The CDR3 runs 14 residues. From germline, CDR1 is GTSNPN and CDR2 SVGIG (reference sequence). The V gene lost 2 bases and the J gene lost 8 bases, with 15 bases spanning the gap. Full variable domain (outside the CDR3, taken from reference TRBV30 and TRBJ1-4): SQTIHQWPATLVQPVGSPLSLECTVEGTSNPNLYWYRQAAGRGLQLLFYSVGIGQISSEVPQNLSASRPQDRQFILSSKKLLLSDSGFYLCAWSSAPRDEKLFFGSGTQLSVL.